Listed below are T cell receptor beta chains from one sample, sequenced in a study of graft-versus-host responses after intestinal transplantation. TCRdb keeps only in-frame clones here, not all; method: immunoSEQ multiplex PCR. This table holds about 130,000 clones, around 90% found once. The antigens of these receptors remain unknown. Material: unstimulated CD4+ T cells sorted from spleen or lymph node cells, obtained before intestinal transplant. The receptors derive from a human donor who received an intestinal transplant. The CDR3 runs from the conserved cysteine through the conserved F or W. D genes are given only for firm matches. The size field is filled for only some rows; it gives once, few, many or a size class.

15	-	TRBJ2-3	TRBV19	TRBD1	TGTGCCAGTAGTATTGCGGGGCAGGGGGCCGATACGCAGTATTTT	CASSIAGQGADTQYF
16	-	TRBJ1-1	TRBV5-4	-	TGTGCCAGCAGCTTGGGGAGGGGAGGTCGGAGCACTGAAGCTTTCTTT	CASSLGRGGRSTEAFF
15	-	TRBJ1-4	TRBV27	-	TGTGCCAGCAGCCCCCCGGGGGGCTTAGGCGAAAAACTGTTTTTT	CASSPPGGLGEKLFF
13	-	TRBJ2-7	TRBV6-1	TRBD2	TGTGCCAGCAGTCAGGGCGGGGGTTACGAGCAGTACTTC	CASSQGGGYEQYF
12	-	TRBJ2-3	TRBV12-5	-	TGTGCTAGTGGTTTGAGCCCAGATACGCAGTATTTT	CASGLSPDTQYF
16	-	TRBJ2-1	TRBV7-3	TRBD2	TGTGCCAGCAGCTTAAGGACTAGCGGCTCCTACAATGAGCAGTTCTTC	CASSLRTSGSYNEQFF
12	once	TRBJ1-1	TRBV29-1	-	TGCAGCGTTGCGAGAGGGGGCACTGAAGCTTTCTTT	CSVARGGTEAFF
18	-	TRBJ2-1	TRBV28	TRBD2	TGTGCCAGCAGCTCATACTTTGGTCCCCAGAGCGGGAGTAGAACGCAGTTCTTC	CASSSYFGPQSGSRTQFF
22	-	TRBJ2-2	TRBV28	TRBD2	TGTGCCAGCAGGGGACGGGACTTAAAGAGGCTAGCGGGAGGGTATGGCACCGGGGAGCTGTTTTTT	CASRGRDLKRLAGGYGTGELFF
12	-	TRBJ2-7	TRBV7-2	-	TGTGCCAGCAGCCCAAGCTCCTACGAGCAGTACTTC	CASSPSSYEQYF
11	-	TRBJ1-1	TRBV19	-	TGTGCCAGTAGTCGACGAAGAGAAGCTTTCTTT	CASSRRREAFF
13	-	TRBJ1-1	TRBV28	TRBD1	TGTGCCAGCAGAGGACAGGGAAGAACTGAAGCTTTCTTT	CASRGQGRTEAFF
14	-	TRBJ2-3	TRBV5-1	-	TGCGCCAGCAGCCCGCAAGTCATGGGAGATACGCAGTATTTT	CASSPQVMGDTQYF
15	-	TRBJ2-3	TRBV11-3	TRBD2	TGTGCCAGCAGCTTCGGCGCGGGAGGTGCAGATACGCAGTATTTT	CASSFGAGGADTQYF
13	once	TRBJ1-2	TRBV29-1	TRBD1	TGCAGCGTTGCAAGGACAGGGGCCTATGGCTACACCTTC	CSVARTGAYGYTF
19	once	TRBJ1-1	TRBV7-9	TRBD1	TGTGCCAGCAGCTTCCCCGTAGGGTACAGGGGGGCTATGAACACTGAAGCTTTCTTT	CASSFPVGYRGAMNTEAFF
16	-	TRBJ2-5	TRBV9	-	TGTGCCAGCAGCGTAGCTCAGAAGAACGACCAAGAGACCCAGTACTTC	CASSVAQKNDQETQYF
13	-	TRBJ2-1	TRBV7-3	-	TGTGCCAGCAGCTATGGACCCCCGGGTGAGCAGTTCTTC	CASSYGPPGEQFF
14	once	TRBJ2-7	TRBV5-1	-	TGCGCCAGCAGCCCACGGGCAGCTTCCTACGAGCAGTACTTC	CASSPRAASYEQYF
15	-	TRBJ1-5	TRBV21-1	-	TGTGCCAGCAGCAAAGACAGGGGGCGGAATCAGCCCCAGCATTTT	CASSKDRGRNQPQHF
16	-	TRBJ1-2	TRBV27	-	TGTGCCAGCAGGGCAGCCTTGGGCAGGGCGGGCTATGGCTACACCTTC	CASRAALGRAGYGYTF
14	-	TRBJ2-7	TRBV27	-	TGTGCCAGCAGTCTGACAGGCCTGACCTACGAGCAGTACTTC	CASSLTGLTYEQYF
12	-	TRBJ2-7	TRBV30	-	TGTGCCTGGAGCAGGGAGCGGTACGAGCAGTACTTC	CAWSRERYEQYF
11	-	TRBJ2-7	TRBV2	-	TGTGCCAGCAGACTTGGGGGGGAGCAGTACTTC	CASRLGGEQYF